These 22 T cell receptor beta chains share one sample of origin, sequenced in a study of T-cell memory formation after mild COVID-19. Using its own MiXCR run on the 5' RACE reads, TCRdb lists one record per CDR3 protein. Of roughly 450,000 distinct CDR3 sequences detected, approximately 18% appear once; the ten largest clones hold 9% to 15%. Sequencing used PBMCs or a T cell subset sorted from them (not recorded which). The source is an adult woman who had mild COVID-19 (a few samples of this study predate the infection). Cell type and time point are not known.

This clonotype was seen only a few times. The rearrangement uses TRBV6-1 and TRBJ2-5, with D possibly being TRBD1 (6 bases). V lost 2 bases to trimming and J lost 3 bases, with 10 bases between them. This CDR3 has 14 amino acids. Germline CDR1 is MNHNS and CDR2 is SASEGT. The CDR3 DNA reads TGTGCCAGCAGTGAATTCGCAGGGGAAGAGACCCAGTACTTC. This codes for CASSEFAGEETQYF.

This chain connects TRBV12-3 or TRBV12-4 to TRBJ2-2; D is ambiguous. The ends were cut back, 6 bases at V and 4 bases at J, with 18 bases in the middle. The CDR3 totals 16 residues. The DNA for the CDR3 is TGTGCCAGCAGACGTAGGACGGTTCTGGGCACCGGGGAGCTGTTTTTT. Protein: CASRRRTVLGTGELFF.

This chain connects TRBV19 to TRBJ1-5; D is possibly TRBD1 (5 bases). Germline V CDR1 and CDR2: LNHDA, SQIVND (reference sequence). The CDR3 loop spans 13 amino acids. V was clipped by 7 bases and J by 7 bases, with 14 bases between them. CDR3 protein: CASNRGEGQPQHF. The CDR3 region has the DNA TGTGCCAGTAACAGAGGGGAAGGGCAGCCCCAGCATTTT. Based on the CDR3 plus reference TRBV19 and TRBJ1-5, the full variable domain is DGGITQSPKYLFRKEGQNVTLSCEQNLNHDAMYWYRQDPGQGLRLIYYSQIVNDFQKGDIAEGYSVSREKKESFPLTVTSAQKNPTAFYLCASNRGEGQPQHFGDGTRLSIL.

This rearrangement joins TRBV7-9 to TRBJ2-1; D is undetermined. The CDR3 is made up of 12 amino acids. Germline V gene data show CDR1 as SEHNR and CDR2 as FQNEAQ (reference sequence). Trimming shortened V by 5 bases and J by 8 bases, and 10 bases separated the two germline ends. CDR3 DNA sequence: TGTGCCAGCAGCCTGGATCAACATGAGCAGTTCTTC. Protein product: CASSLDQHEQFF. Full variable domain (remainder filled in from reference TRBV7-9 and TRBJ2-1): DTGVSQNPRHKITKRGQNVTFRCDPISEHNRLYWYRQTLGQGPEFLTYFQNEAQLEKSRLLSDRFSAERPKGSFSTLEIQRTEQGDSAMYLCASSLDQHEQFFGPGTRLTVL.

This clonotype was recorded many times. The V and J genes are TRBV3-1 and TRBJ2-5; no firm D call. Germline-derived CDR1 and CDR2 are LGHDT and YNNKEL (reference sequence). The CDR3 is 14 residues long. The V end was cut by 3 bases, the J end by 4 bases, with 12 bases between. This chain's CDR3 is CASSHEGKRETQYF. CDR3 nucleotides: TGTGCCAGCAGCCACGAAGGTAAAAGAGAGACCCAGTACTTC.

This clonotype has just a few counts. The chain couples TRBV5-1 to TRBJ2-1, with 10 bases fitting TRBD2. In germline, CDR1 is SGHRS, CDR2 YFSETQ. The V segment lost 3 bases and the J segment 6 bases; nucleotides outside the gene matches: 9. The CDR3 totals 16 residues. CDR3 sequence reads: CASSSSGRFGGNEQFF. The CDR3 nucleotides are TGCGCCAGCAGCTCTAGCGGGAGATTCGGGGGCAATGAGCAGTTCTTC. Using reference TRBV5-1 and TRBJ2-1 for the parts outside the CDR3, the full variable domain is KAGVTQTPRYLIKTRGQQVTLSCSPISGHRSVSWYQQTPGQGLQFLFEYFSETQRNKGNFPGRFSGRQFSNSRSEMNVSTLELGDSALYLCASSSSGRFGGNEQFFGPGTRLTVL.

This clonotype turned up a few times. This rearrangement joins TRBV12-3 or TRBV12-4 to TRBJ2-2; weak D call: TRBD2 (5 bases). The V and J ends lost 5 bases and 3 bases respectively, with 13 bases between them. This CDR3 is 15 amino acids long. The CDR3 reads CASSIWTPHTGELFF. The CDR3 DNA reads as TGTGCCAGCAGTATCTGGACTCCTCACACCGGGGAGCTGTTTTTT.

This clonotype was found a few times. This chain connects TRBV24-1 to TRBJ2-3; D remains ambiguous. CDR1 and CDR2 from the germline V gene are KGHDR and SFDVKD. Trimming stripped 4 bases from V and 0 bases from J, with 13 bases between. The CDR3 extends over 16 amino acids. The CDR3: CATSDSYSPSTDTQYF. The CDR3 DNA reads as TGTGCCACCAGTGACTCCTACAGCCCTAGCACAGATACGCAGTATTTT.

This clonotype was picked up a small number of times. V usage is TRBV18 and J usage is TRBJ2-5, with TRBD2 identical over 10 bases. V shed 3 bases and J 0 bases; nucleotides not matched to a gene: 7. The CDR3 consists of 17 residues. The germline V gene encodes CDR1 KGHSH and CDR2 LQKENI. CDR3 nucleotides: TGTGCCAGCTCACCCATACCGGGACTAGCGAACCAAGAGACCCAGTACTTC. This encodes CASSPIPGLANQETQYF.

The gene calls are TRBV5-4 and TRBJ2-3, with D tentatively TRBD2 (6 bases). Deletions cut 4 bases from V and 3 bases from J, with 12 bases between. Germline V lookup: CDR1 SGHNT, CDR2 YYREEE (reference sequence). The CDR3 is 14 residues long. The CDR3: CASSEGLATDTQYF. The DNA of the CDR3 is TGTGCCAGCAGCGAGGGACTCGCTACAGATACGCAGTATTTT.

V and J are TRBV5-1 and TRBJ1-1, with D perhaps matching TRBD1 (5 bases). V gave up 1 base and J gave up 3 bases, with 19 bases separating them. Per germline, CDR1 SGHRS and CDR2 YFSETQ. The CDR3 is made up of 17 amino acids. The CDR3 protein is CASSLSDPGTEDTEAFF. CDR3 nucleotide sequence: TGCGCCAGCAGCTTGTCCGACCCCGGGACCGAGGACACTGAAGCTTTCTTT.

V usage is TRBV12-3 or TRBV12-4 and J usage is TRBJ2-2, with D unresolved. Deletions cut 4 bases from V and 8 bases from J, with 11 bases between. The CDR3 is made up of 13 amino acids. This CDR3 reads CASSSGPLGELFF. The CDR3 nucleotides read TGTGCCAGCAGTTCCGGCCCCCTTGGGGAGCTGTTTTTT.

Only a few counts were recorded for this clonotype. The rearrangement joins TRBV5-1 to TRBJ2-7, with 8 nucleotides matching TRBD1. Germline values: CDR1 SGHRS, CDR2 YFSETQ. After removal of 0 bases from V and 6 bases from J, the junction contained 5 bases not matched to a gene. CDR3 length equals 14 residues. In DNA, the CDR3 is TGCGCCAGCAGCTTGGTAGGACAGGGTGGCGAGCAGTACTTC. This codes for CASSLVGQGGEQYF.

The J gene is TRBJ1-1, the V gene TRBV20-1; no clear D. Germline V gives CDR1 DFQATT, CDR2 SNEGSKA (reference sequence). The germline V and J ends were trimmed by 0 bases and 0 bases, with 8 bases remaining between them. The CDR3 covers 14 residues. This CDR3 reads CSARDWTLNTEAFF. The DNA for the CDR3 is TGCAGTGCTAGAGATTGGACGTTGAACACTGAAGCTTTCTTT.

V and J are TRBV6-1 and TRBJ1-2; D is possibly TRBD1 (5 bases). The CDR3 has 12 residues. Germline V lookup: CDR1 MNHNS, CDR2 SASEGT. The ends were cut back, 0 bases at V and 6 bases at J, with 5 bases in the middle. For the CDR3, the DNA is TGTGCCAGCAGTGAAGCAGGGGATGGCTACACCTTC. This encodes CASSEAGDGYTF.

This clonotype was counted only a few times. The chain links TRBV9 to TRBJ2-1; TRBD2 matches 12 bases. Germline-derived CDR1 and CDR2 are SGDLS and YYNGEE. With V trimmed by 0 bases and J by 9 bases, 4 bases remained unmatched. This CDR3 region has 15 residues. The CDR3 is CASSVAASGRVEQFF. CDR3 DNA: TGTGCCAGCAGCGTAGCGGCTAGCGGGAGGGTTGAGCAGTTCTTC.

The chain uses TRBV9 and TRBJ2-7; no definite D call. The V end lost 0 bases, the J end lost 5 bases, and 12 bases lay between the germline ends. CDR1 SGDLS and CDR2 YYNGEE come from the germline V gene. The CDR3 loop spans 14 amino acids. Written as DNA, the CDR3 is TGTGCCAGCAGCGTAGGTGTTAGTTTCGACGAGCAGTACTTC. This gives the protein CASSVGVSFDEQYF.

This clonotype turned up a few times. The rearrangement joins TRBV7-9 to TRBJ2-7; 7 positions agree with TRBD1. J was trimmed by 2 bases and V by 5 bases; bases with no gene match: 9. Germline V gene data show CDR1 as SEHNR and CDR2 as FQNEAQ (reference sequence). This CDR3 has 15 residues. The CDR3: CASSLSGQVPYEQYF. CDR3 bases: TGTGCCAGCAGCCTTAGTGGACAGGTCCCCTACGAGCAGTACTTC.

A few counts support this clonotype. V gene TRBV5-1 combines with J gene TRBJ2-5, with 7 nucleotides matching TRBD2. CDR3 length: 15 residues. V trimming: 4 bases; J trimming: 0 bases; junction bases outside the gene matches: 6. Germline CDR1 reads SGHRS; CDR2 reads YFSETQ. The CDR3 is CASSLMRGNQETQYF. The CDR3 DNA reads TGCGCCAGCAGCCTTATGCGGGGGAACCAAGAGACCCAGTACTTC.

This chain connects TRBV29-1 to TRBJ2-1; perhaps TRBD1 as D (5 bases). The CDR3 has 14 amino acids. Germline V CDR1 and CDR2: SQVTM, ANQGSEA. The V end lost 5 bases, the J end lost 0 bases, and 11 bases lay between the germline ends. Here the CDR3 DNA reads TGCAGCGTTCAATCAGGGATCTCCTACAATGAGCAGTTCTTC. This translates into CSVQSGISYNEQFF.

The sample holds many counts of this clonotype. The chain uses TRBV27 and TRBJ2-1; possibly TRBD2 for D (6 bases). Germline CDR1 is MNHEY and CDR2 is SMNVEV (reference sequence). CDR3 length equals 15 residues. V dropped 3 bases and J dropped 6 bases, with 15 bases sitting between them. CDR3 residues: CASSFLPLLANEQFF. CDR3 DNA sequence: TGTGCCAGCAGTTTCCTCCCCTTACTAGCCAATGAGCAGTTCTTC.

This clonotype was found a few times. This sequence joins TRBV18 and TRBJ2-7; 8 positions agree with TRBD1. This CDR3 is built from 12 residues. With V trimmed by 5 bases and J by 11 bases, 8 bases remained unmatched. Looked up from germline, CDR1 is KGHSH and CDR2 is LQKENI. The CDR3 here is CASSTDRENEYF. In DNA, the CDR3 is TGTGCCAGCTCAACGGACAGGGAGAATGAGTACTTC.